The next 12 T cell receptor beta chains were all read from a single sample in a study of blood T cell repertoires in COVID-19 (dated by TCRdb to the early 2020s). Library preparation employed the immunoSEQ multiplex PCR assay. In TCRdb, the immuneACCESS table is reduced to in-frame sequences with V and J assigned. These tables do not hold every clone; where another copy was compared, an unresolved V gene accounts for under half, and the others remain unexplained. The sample has under 200,000 clones on record, more than 75% of them singletons. The ten largest clones capture 5% to 6.5% of the sample. Input material: peripheral blood. These receptors were collected from a man aged 35 to 55 with active or convalescent COVID-19.

V usage is TRBV9 and J usage is TRBJ1-2, with 7 bases lining up with TRBD1. The CDR3 is 15 amino acids. Unmatched junction bases numbered 6, after V lost 0 bases and J lost 4 bases. CDR1 SGDLS and CDR2 YYNGEE come from the germline V gene. The CDR3 is CASSVAATGLYGYTF. The CDR3 DNA is TGTGCCAGCAGCGTAGCGGCGACAGGGCTCTATGGCTACACCTTC. The complete variable domain, with remaining parts taken from reference TRBV9 and TRBJ1-2, reads DSGVTQTPKHLITATGQRVTLRCSPRSGDLSVYWYQQSLDQGLQFLIQYYNGEERAKGNILERFSAQQFPDLHSELNLSSLELGDSALYFCASSVAATGLYGYTFGSGTRLTVV.

The rearrangement uses TRBV19 and TRBJ2-5, with D possibly TRBD1 on 7 matching bases. Trimming removed 6 bases at V and 1 base at J, with 15 bases between. This CDR3 region has 15 residues. Per the germline V gene, CDR1 is LNHDA and CDR2 is SQIVND (reference sequence). The CDR3 loop reads CASRPGGRTQETQYF. The CDR3 DNA reads TGTGCCAGTAGACCAGGGGGGAGGACCCAAGAGACCCAGTACTTC.

V usage is TRBV5-6 and J usage is TRBJ2-5; TRBD2 is a possible D gene (5 bases). V lost 4 bases, J lost 2 bases, and 9 bases lay in between. There are 13 residues in the CDR3. Germline-derived CDR1 and CDR2 are SGHDT and YYEEEE. The CDR3 DNA reads TGTGCCAGCAGCGGGCGGGTACAAGAGACCCAGTACTTC. It codes for CASSGRVQETQYF.

J is TRBJ2-3 and V is TRBV4-2; 13 bases match TRBD2. The CDR3 is 17 residues long. Germline trimming cut 3 bases from V and 6 bases from J; bases unmatched to any gene: 9. The germline V gene has CDR1 LGHNA and CDR2 YNFKEQ. DNA for the CDR3: TGTGCCAGCAGCCACGGGACTAGCGGGGCTTTGGAGGATACGCAGTATTTT. It encodes CASSHGTSGALEDTQYF.

The genes are TRBV28 and TRBJ2-2, with TRBD2 as a possible D gene (6 bases). V shed 6 bases and J shed 2 bases, with 10 bases lying between them. Per germline, CDR1 MDHEN and CDR2 SYDVKM. The CDR3 spans 14 residues. As DNA, the CDR3 is TGTGCCAGCAGGGGAGGCGGCAACACCGGGGAGCTGTTTTTT. Translated, it gives CASRGGGNTGELFF.

The rearrangement links TRBV24-1 to TRBJ2-7; 8 nucleotides line up with TRBD1. CDR1 is KGHDR and CDR2 is SFDVKD in the germline V gene. The ends lost 4 bases at V and 2 bases at J; junction bases unmatched: 9. This CDR3 region has 16 residues. CDR3 region: CATSDSTGQGPYEQYF. CDR3 coding DNA: TGTGCCACCAGTGACTCGACCGGACAGGGCCCCTACGAGCAGTACTTC.

The sample holds one count of this clone. The chain is built from TRBV28 and TRBJ1-5; D gene uncertain. The CDR3 has 14 amino acids. Trimming stripped 3 bases from V and 6 bases from J, with 12 bases between. Germline-derived CDR1 and CDR2 are MDHEN and SYDVKM. The DNA for the CDR3 is TGTGCCAGCAGTTTGGGAGGGATGGGTCAGCCCCAGCATTTT. This sequence encodes CASSLGGMGQPQHF.

V gene TRBV6-1 combines with J gene TRBJ2-5; 8 positions agree with TRBD1. Germline CDR1 reads MNHNS; CDR2 reads SASEGT. V was pared by 2 bases and J by 7 bases, with 15 bases of the junction left unmatched. The CDR3 is 17 amino acids. CDR3 nucleotide sequence: TGTGCCAGCAGTGAATTAAGGAATCCAGGGGGCTTCGTGACCCAGTACTTC. This translates into CASSELRNPGGFVTQYF.

The rearrangement uses TRBV7-2 and TRBJ1-1; no clear D. V was shortened by 4 bases and J by 6 bases, with 9 bases between the two germline ends. Germline V lookup: CDR1 SGHTA, CDR2 FQGNSA. This CDR3 is 12 amino acids long. The chain's CDR3 is CASSSGSAEAFF. The CDR3 coding sequence is TGTGCCAGCAGCTCGGGTTCGGCTGAAGCTTTCTTT.

The genes are TRBV19 and TRBJ1-3, with D possibly matching TRBD1 (5 bases). With 0 bases removed from V and 0 bases from J, the gap between germline ends came to 30 bases. The CDR3 loop spans 23 amino acids. The germline CDR1 and CDR2 sequences are LNHDA and SQIVND (reference sequence). CDR3 amino acids: CASSIDFVSKGRDLPGSGNTIYF. CDR3 in DNA: TGTGCCAGTAGTATAGATTTTGTCTCCAAAGGAAGGGACTTGCCAGGCTCTGGAAACACCATATATTTT.

The J gene is TRBJ2-3, the V gene TRBV19, with 8 bases matching TRBD2. CDR1 LNHDA and CDR2 SQIVND come from the germline V gene (reference sequence). CDR3 length equals 15 residues. The V gene end was trimmed by 4 bases and the J gene end by 3 bases; junction bases not matched to a gene: 6. Here the CDR3 DNA reads TGTGCCAGTAGTACGATAGCGGGGTCGACAGATACGCAGTATTTT. Translated, it gives CASSTIAGSTDTQYF. Complete variable domain (other parts from reference TRBV19 and TRBJ2-3): DGGITQSPKYLFRKEGQNVTLSCEQNLNHDAMYWYRQDPGQGLRLIYYSQIVNDFQKGDIAEGYSVSREKKESFPLTVTSAQKNPTAFYLCASSTIAGSTDTQYFGPGTRLTVL.

The chain couples TRBV10-3 to TRBJ2-7; unclear D gene. Germline values: CDR1 ENHRY, CDR2 SYGVKD. CDR3 length equals 13 residues. Trimming removed 7 bases at V and 0 bases at J, with 10 bases between. This CDR3 is CAIKAVGSYEQYF. Here the CDR3 DNA reads TGTGCCATCAAGGCGGTTGGCTCCTACGAGCAGTACTTC.